These 23 T cell receptor beta chains share one sample of origin, sequenced in a study of cytomegalovirus exposure and HLA in healthy donors. The PCR employed 60 Vbeta primers together with 13 Jbeta primers. Sequenced by immunoSEQ multiplex PCR; TCRdb stores in-frame clones only, minus some. The table includes roughly 100,000 clones, around three quarters detected once. The material sequenced was PBMCs. The receptors shown here come from a man aged 50 or older in good health and CMV-seropositive.

This clone was seen a single time. V is TRBV9 and J is TRBJ2-1, with D unclear. The CDR3 runs 14 residues. CDR1 and CDR2 from the germline V gene are SGDLS and YYNGEE. Trimming stripped 2 bases from V and 12 bases from J, with 18 bases between. Here the CDR3 reads CASSVVGAAVGQFF. Written as DNA, the CDR3 is TGTGCCAGCAGCGTTGTTGGAGCTGCCGTGGGGCAGTTCTTC.

The chain employs TRBV19 and TRBJ2-1, with D hard to call. Germline V gives CDR1 LNHDA, CDR2 SQIVND (reference sequence). The CDR3 has 12 amino acids. Trimming stripped 5 bases from V and 4 bases from J, with 6 bases between. CDR3 protein: CASSLLYNEQFF. Written as DNA, the CDR3 is TGTGCCAGTAGTTTATTATACAATGAGCAGTTCTTC.

There are a few counts of this clone. The CDR3 DNA sequence: TGTGCCAGCCGGGCCCGGGAGGAAGCCTACGAGCAGTACTTC. Its protein is CASRAREEAYEQYF. The V and J genes are TRBV27 and TRBJ2-7, with 7 bases that match TRBD2. Per the germline V gene, CDR1 is MNHEY and CDR2 is SMNVEV (reference sequence). The CDR3 runs 14 residues. V shed 8 bases and J 2 bases; nucleotides not matched to a gene: 9.

This clone was picked up one time. V gene TRBV7-7 combines with J gene TRBJ2-3, with 9 bases aligning to TRBD2. Unmatched junction bases numbered 4, after V lost 1 base and J lost 5 bases. Germline values: CDR1 SSHAT, CDR2 FNYEAQ (reference sequence). This CDR3 is 15 amino acids long. The CDR3 here is CASSLGASGVDTQYF. CDR3 DNA: TGTGCCAGCAGCTTAGGTGCTAGCGGGGTAGATACGCAGTATTTT. The full variable domain, rest sourced from reference TRBV7-7 and TRBJ2-3, is GAGVSQSPRYKVTKRGQDVTLRCDPISSHATLYWYQQALGQGPEFLTYFNYEAQPDKSGLPSDRFSAERPEGSISTLTIQRTEQRDSAMYRCASSLGASGVDTQYFGPGTRLTVL.

This chain uses TRBV11-2 with TRBJ2-7; 10 nucleotides align to TRBD1. V lost 5 bases to trimming and J lost 7 bases; unmatched junction nucleotides: 8. CDR3 length equals 14 residues. Germline CDR1 reads SGHAT; CDR2 reads FQNNGV. The CDR3 DNA sequence: TGTGCCAGCAGCCGCCGGGACAGGGGATGGGAGCAGTACTTC. This sequence encodes CASSRRDRGWEQYF.

Only one count was recorded for this clone. The rearrangement uses TRBV7-9 and TRBJ2-2; D is possibly TRBD2 (5 bases). Per germline, CDR1 SEHNR and CDR2 FQNEAQ (reference sequence). Trimming removed 5 bases from V and 1 base from J, with 14 bases in between. CDR3 size: 16 residues. The CDR3 DNA is TGTGCCAGCAGCCCACTAGGGCAGATGAACACCGGGGAGCTGTTTTTT. Protein sequence: CASSPLGQMNTGELFF.

This clone was seen a single time. CDR3 DNA: TGTGCCAGCAAAGGACAGGGGGACACCGGGGAGCTGTTTTTT. Its protein product is CASKGQGDTGELFF. The chain recombines TRBV6-4 with TRBJ2-2; 10 bases match TRBD1. Germline CDR1 is MRHNA and CDR2 is SNTAGT. Trimming removed 7 bases from V and 3 bases from J; junction bases left unmatched: 2. The CDR3 consists of 14 residues.

CDR3 sequence: CASSKVSAARGEQYF. For the CDR3, the DNA is TGTGCCAGCAGCAAAGTGTCAGCGGCTCGGGGCGAGCAGTACTTC. This rearrangement joins TRBV21-1 to TRBJ2-7; TRBD2, as called in the table, went unchecked against the DNA. TRBV21-1 is shown as a pseudogene. The CDR3 has 15 amino acids.

This clone was detected only a few times. The chain couples TRBV5-1 to TRBJ2-2, with 10 bases matching TRBD2. Germline V gives CDR1 SGHRS, CDR2 YFSETQ. V lost 5 bases and J lost 3; bases outside the gene matches: 22. This CDR3 has 21 amino acids. The CDR3 reads CASSWSLGLALPGGDTGELFF. The CDR3 region has the DNA TGCGCCAGCAGTTGGAGCTTGGGACTAGCGCTCCCCGGGGGGGACACCGGGGAGCTGTTTTTT. Looking up the rest from reference TRBV5-1 and TRBJ2-2 gives the full variable domain: KAGVTQTPRYLIKTRGQQVTLSCSPISGHRSVSWYQQTPGQGLQFLFEYFSETQRNKGNFPGRFSGRQFSNSRSEMNVSTLELGDSALYLCASSWSLGLALPGGDTGELFFGEGSRLTVL.

The V gene is TRBV18, the J gene TRBJ2-7; D perhaps matches TRBD2 (6 bases). The CDR3 is 15 residues long. V lost 4 bases, J lost 4 bases, and 17 bases lay in between. Germline assignment: CDR1 KGHSH and CDR2 LQKENI. CDR3 protein: CASSRGLSGEYEQYF. CDR3 coding DNA: TGTGCCAGCTCACGGGGACTCTCGGGGGAATACGAGCAGTACTTC.

V and J are TRBV7-5 and TRBJ2-7; TRBD2 is the table's D call, not checked against the DNA. TRBV7-5 is a recognized pseudogene. The CDR3 is 16 residues long. The CDR3 nucleotides read TGTGTCAGAAGCCGTCAGGCGGGAGGCCACTCCTACGAGCAGTACTTC. It yields the protein CVRSRQAGGHSYEQYF.

V is TRBV7-2 and J is TRBJ1-1; 7 positions agree with TRBD1. With 5 bases clipped from V and 3 bases from J, the junction kept 6 bases outside the gene matches. CDR3 length equals 14 residues. Germline CDR1 and CDR2: SGHTA and FQGNSA. CDR3 amino acids: CASSVRQGYTEAFF. CDR3 DNA: TGTGCCAGCAGCGTAAGACAGGGCTACACTGAAGCTTTCTTT.

The CDR3 spells CASSRSGSGDTQYF. DNA for the CDR3: TGTGCCAGCAGCCGTAGCGGGAGCGGGGATACGCAGTATTTT. The chain carries TRBV7-6 and TRBJ2-3; 9 bases match TRBD2. The trim removed 5 bases at V and 6 bases at J, leaving 6 bases unmatched. This CDR3 contains 14 residues. From germline, CDR1 is SGHVS and CDR2 FNYEAQ.

The CDR3 reads CASSPEDRGRTGELFF. CDR3 bases: TGTGCCAGCAGCCCCGAGGACAGGGGTAGGACCGGGGAGCTGTTTTTT. J is TRBJ2-2 and V is TRBV7-6, with 9 bases lining up with TRBD1. CDR1 and CDR2 from the germline V gene are SGHVS and FNYEAQ. This CDR3 has 16 amino acids. The J segment lost 5 bases and the V segment lost 5 bases, leaving 9 bases of the junction unmatched.

V gene TRBV19 combines with J gene TRBJ2-7; TRBD1 aligns across 12 bases. This CDR3 has 17 amino acids. Unmatched junction bases numbered 8, after V lost 3 bases and J lost 2 bases. CDR1 is LNHDA and CDR2 is SQIVND in the germline V gene (reference sequence). The CDR3: CASSMGQGAFAAYEQYF. CDR3 sequence (DNA): TGTGCCAGTAGTATGGGACAGGGGGCCTTCGCTGCCTACGAGCAGTACTTC. Combining the CDR3 with reference TRBV19 and TRBJ2-7 gives the whole variable domain DGGITQSPKYLFRKEGQNVTLSCEQNLNHDAMYWYRQDPGQGLRLIYYSQIVNDFQKGDIAEGYSVSREKKESFPLTVTSAQKNPTAFYLCASSMGQGAFAAYEQYFGPGTRLTVT.

The DNA for the CDR3 is TGCGCCAGCAGCTTGGGGAGAGTAGCGGGAGGGCGAGAGACCCAGTACTTC. Protein: CASSLGRVAGGRETQYF. This chain joins TRBV5-1 and TRBJ2-5, with TRBD2 identical over 11 bases. The CDR3 contains 17 residues. V lost 0 bases and J lost 4; bases outside the gene matches: 8. The germline V gene has CDR1 SGHRS and CDR2 YFSETQ.

V and J are TRBV6-4 and TRBJ2-1; D perhaps matches TRBD1 (6 bases). This CDR3 comprises 16 residues. Deletions cut 4 bases from V and 0 bases from J, with 13 bases between. CDR1 and CDR2 from the germline V gene are MRHNA and SNTAGT. CDR3 loop: CASSVRADSSYNEQFF. CDR3 in DNA: TGTGCCAGCAGTGTAAGGGCGGACAGCTCCTACAATGAGCAGTTCTTC.

This clone was counted a single time. The genes are TRBV7-9 and TRBJ1-1; D may be TRBD1 (6 bases). CDR1 SEHNR and CDR2 FQNEAQ come from the germline V gene (reference sequence). This CDR3 region has 16 residues. Trimming pared 5 bases from V and 0 bases from J, leaving 16 bases between. In DNA, the CDR3 is TGTGCCAGCAGCCCCAGGGACACCTTACTGAACACTGAAGCTTTCTTT. Its protein is CASSPRDTLLNTEAFF.

The chain uses TRBV7-9 and TRBJ2-3, with 9 bases fitting TRBD2. The germline V gene encodes CDR1 SEHNR and CDR2 FQNEAQ (reference sequence). With 5 bases clipped from V and 2 bases from J, the junction kept 5 bases outside the gene matches. This CDR3 is 15 amino acids long. In nucleotides, the CDR3 is TGTGCCAGCAGCACGACTAGCGGAGCCACAGATACGCAGTATTTT. Protein product: CASSTTSGATDTQYF.

There are a few counts of this clone. The CDR3 region is CASSHDWTGGANEQFF. Here the CDR3 DNA reads TGTGCCAGCAGCCACGACTGGACAGGGGGGGCAAATGAGCAGTTCTTC. V usage is TRBV11-2 and J usage is TRBJ2-1; 10 bases are a match to TRBD1. The junction had 11 bases not matched to a gene; V was cut back by 5 bases and J by 7 bases. Germline loops: CDR1 SGHAT, CDR2 FQNNGV. CDR3 length: 16 amino acids.

The gene calls are TRBV5-1 and TRBJ2-7; 8 bases are shared with TRBD2. V gave up 6 bases and J gave up 2 bases; unmatched junction bases: 4. Germline V gives CDR1 SGHRS, CDR2 YFSETQ. The CDR3 is 13 amino acids. The CDR3 nucleotides are TGCGCCAGCAACCCGGGGGGGACCTACGAGCAGTACTTC. This gives the protein CASNPGGTYEQYF.

J is TRBJ1-2 and V is TRBV9; 7 bases fit TRBD1. The CDR3 spans 16 residues. The J segment lost 4 bases and the V segment lost 3 bases, leaving 12 bases of the junction unmatched. The germline CDR1 and CDR2 sequences are SGDLS and YYNGEE. The CDR3 DNA reads as TGTGCCAGCAGCGATCTTAGACAGGGCCCTCTCTATGGCTACACCTTC. Residues: CASSDLRQGPLYGYTF. The full variable domain, rest sourced from reference TRBV9 and TRBJ1-2, is DSGVTQTPKHLITATGQRVTLRCSPRSGDLSVYWYQQSLDQGLQFLIQYYNGEERAKGNILERFSAQQFPDLHSELNLSSLELGDSALYFCASSDLRQGPLYGYTFGSGTRLTVV.

V gene TRBV25-1 combines with J gene TRBJ1-4, with TRBD1 as a possible D gene (6 bases). The CDR3 loop spans 16 amino acids. V lost 2 bases and J 2 bases, leaving 12 bases between the germline ends. The germline V gene encodes CDR1 MGHDK and CDR2 SYGVNS. The CDR3 bases are TGTGCCAGCAGTGAACAAATAGGGGGTACTAATGAAAAACTGTTTTTT. This sequence encodes CASSEQIGGTNEKLFF.